This T cell receptor (beta chain) was found in a study of T cell repertoires in cytomegalovirus infection. Study in general: Peptides in the study included HLA-C-restricted and HLA-B-restricted CMV epitopes. Matching HLA type and CMV infection were both indicated by public TCR beta signatures.

TCRdb passed the reads through MiXCR, listing each CDR3 protein once. The sample shows about 890,000 distinct CDR3 sequences, roughly 31% of them seen only once. With respect to this clonotype: The antigen remains unidentified.

CDR3 length: 14 residues. Trimming at V came to 5 bases and at J to 4 bases, leaving 4 bases not matched to a gene. Germline V gene lookup returns CDR1 LNHNV and CDR2 YYDKDF (reference sequence). Regarding the study as a whole: Identification of carriers of CMV plus the relevant HLA was achieved through cumulative public TCR beta family frequency. The ex vivo response was dominated by HLA-C-restricted CMV-specific TCR beta clonotypes.

This chain uses TRBV15 with TRBJ2-7; the match to TRBD1 covers 11 bases. The starting material was cultured CD8+ T cells from PBMCs, obtained from culture after CMV antigen stimulation. The source of this sequence is a human donor in good health (CMV status not recorded). Some clones in this sample may be carry-over from other donors' samples. DNA for the CDR3: TGTGCCACCAGCCGTCGGGACAGGGGGTACGAGCAGTACTTC. Amino acids: CATSRRDRGYEQYF.